This T cell receptor (beta chain) is drawn from a study of technical replicates of blood from a few donors. Per germline, CDR1 ENHRY and CDR2 SYGVKD. The CDR3 runs to 14 residues. Trimming removed 4 bases from V and 4 bases from J, with 14 bases in between. This clone was recorded only once. The method was immunoSEQ multiplex PCR; TCRdb's version includes in-frame clones alone and lacks a portion of them. Here the sample spans approximately 94,000 clones, almost 97% being singletons. The chain is built from TRBV10-3 and TRBJ2-7; D is unclear. The sample consisted of T cells isolated from PBMCs. The source of this sequence is a human donor in good health. The CDR3 DNA reads TGTGCCATCAGTGGCCAAACCGCACGGTACGAGCAGTACTTC. Translating it yields CAISGQTARYEQYF.